The 8 T cell receptor beta chains in this list originate from one sample, sequenced in a study of OX40 agonist ivuxolimab in advanced cancers. Measured with immunoSEQ multiplex PCR; TCRdb has only the in-frame clones, and not every one. The profile shows about 20,000 clones, roughly 90% of them singletons. Sample: CD4+ or CD8+ T cells sorted from blood, taken in a trial of the OX40 agonist ivuxolimab. These receptors originate from an adult with an advanced solid tumor such as melanoma, head and neck, liver or kidney cancer.

The chain has TRBV19 and TRBJ2-7; a weak D match, TRBD1 (5 bases). The germline CDR1 and CDR2 sequences are LNHDA and SQIVND (reference sequence). This CDR3 comprises 15 residues. The V end was cut by 3 bases, the J end by 4 bases, with 16 bases between. In DNA, the CDR3 is TGTGCCAGTAGTATGGTCAGGGTTGGGTTGTACGAGCAGTACTTC. As protein: CASSMVRVGLYEQYF.

The rearrangement uses TRBV7-9 and TRBJ1-4; D is possibly TRBD1 (6 bases). Deletions cut 4 bases from V and 6 bases from J, with 12 bases between. The CDR3 consists of 14 residues. Germline V gives CDR1 SEHNR, CDR2 FQNEAQ (reference sequence). DNA of the CDR3: TGTGCCAGCAGCTACCGGGACACTGATGAAAAACTGTTTTTT. Translation gives CASSYRDTDEKLFF.

This rearrangement joins TRBV28 to TRBJ2-7; TRBD1 or TRBD2 may be the D gene (6 bases each). V was pared by 2 bases and J by 0 bases, with 20 bases between. This CDR3 is built from 18 residues. In germline, CDR1 is MDHEN, CDR2 SYDVKM. DNA of the CDR3: TGTGCCAGCAGTTTACGGGGGCAGCCCGTCCCAAACTCCTACGAGCAGTACTTC. Protein sequence: CASSLRGQPVPNSYEQYF.

The chain recombines TRBV4-1 with TRBJ2-5; a weak D match, TRBD1 (5 bases). V gave up 0 bases and J gave up 2 bases, with 10 bases separating them. The germline gives CDR1 MGHRA, CDR2 YSYEKL. The CDR3 is 15 amino acids. CDR3 amino acids: CASSQDRAEQETQYF. The CDR3 bases are TGCGCCAGCAGCCAAGACAGGGCGGAACAAGAGACCCAGTACTTC.

This rearrangement joins TRBV19 to TRBJ2-7, with TRBD2 identical over 9 bases. CDR1 and CDR2 (germline): LNHDA, SQIVND (reference sequence). J was trimmed by 4 bases and V by 5 bases; bases with no gene match: 6. This CDR3 is 14 amino acids long. In DNA, the CDR3 is TGTGCCAGTAGTGCCCCGGGACTAGCTTACGAGCAGTACTTC. It codes for CASSAPGLAYEQYF.

This chain connects TRBV6-5 to TRBJ2-7; D remains unclear. Trimming stripped 3 bases from V and 7 bases from J, with 10 bases between. The CDR3 is 12 residues long. Germline V gene sequence: CDR1 MNHEY, CDR2 SVGAGI. CDR3 coding DNA: TGTGCCAGCAGTTATTCATCTGGAGAGCAGTACTTC. Its protein is CASSYSSGEQYF.

This chain joins TRBV19 and TRBJ1-3, with TRBD1 matching over 9 bases. In germline, CDR1 is LNHDA, CDR2 SQIVND (reference sequence). V lost 9 bases, J lost 4 bases, and 7 bases stayed unmatched. This CDR3 has 14 amino acids. The CDR3 nucleotides are TGTGCCAGCCAGGACAGGGGAGACGGAAACACCATATATTTT. This gives the protein CASQDRGDGNTIYF.

This clone occurred once. This chain uses TRBV10-3 with TRBJ1-2; D might be TRBD1 (6 bases). V was clipped by 4 bases and J by 5 bases, with 17 bases between them. The V gene's germline CDR1 is ENHRY and CDR2 SYGVKD. The CDR3 extends over 15 amino acids. The CDR3 loop is CAISGTVGADYGYTF. CDR3 in DNA: TGTGCCATCAGTGGGACAGTGGGGGCGGATTATGGCTACACCTTC.